Reported below is one T cell receptor (beta chain). The antigen remains undetermined. This record comes from a study of vaccination and CD4 T cells after COVID-19. Study context: Convalescent donors were composed of six males and four females, of whom two were Hispanic. Overlapping SARS-CoV-2, HCoV-NL63, HCoV-OC43 and HCoV-229E spike peptides were used to stimulate cells. Ranging from 14 to 241, the interval between dose two and post-vaccine sampling had a median of 72 days. Control cultures were supplied with a CEFX pool, an HIV-1 Nef pool, or no peptide at all.

Treatment reported: approximately nine-day PBMC culture with coronavirus spike peptide pools or control peptides (ViraFEST assay). Sequencing of cultured CD4+ T cell DNA used the Oncomine TCR Beta short-read assay. TCRdb re-called the PCR reads with MiXCR, one entry per CDR3 protein. The sample has about 20,000 distinct CDR3 sequences, 45% to 70% seen once; the top ten hold roughly 9.3%. The CDR3 extends over 13 amino acids. V was shortened by 6 bases and J by 6 bases, with 14 bases between the two germline ends. CDR1 SNHLY and CDR2 FYNNEI come from the germline V gene. Sequencing was performed on CD4+ T cells from blood, cultured in vitro. The clonotype was recovered from a human donor who had recovered from COVID-19. This chain connects TRBV2 to TRBJ1-1; D gene uncertain. CDR3: CASRTGLLAEAFF. The DNA for the CDR3 is TGTGCCAGCAGGACCGGGTTACTCGCTGAAGCTTTCTTT.